Listed below are T cell receptor beta chains from one sample, sequenced in a study of OX40 agonist ivuxolimab in advanced cancers. Assay used: immunoSEQ multiplex PCR; TCRdb lists only in-frame clones, some missing. The sample contains roughly 15,000 clones, roughly nine tenths of which appear only once. Sequencing was performed on CD4+ or CD8+ T cells sorted from blood, taken in a trial of the OX40 agonist ivuxolimab. Source of these receptors: an adult with an advanced solid tumor such as melanoma, head and neck, liver or kidney cancer. CDR3s include the opening cysteine and the closing phenylalanine or tryptophan. The D gene is left open where the match is weak. Clone size is not always given. Where it is, it says once, few, many or a class for expanded clones.

DNA,CDR3,J,size,V,D
TGTGCCAGCAGCTCCCGGGACCACCCCTACAATGAGCAGTTCTTC,CASSSRDHPYNEQFF,TRBJ2-1,NA,TRBV7-9,NA
TGTGCCAGCAGTGAAGCGCATGGTGGGGGCGCAGATACGCAGTATTTT,CASSEAHGGGADTQYF,TRBJ2-3,NA,TRBV6-1,NA
TGTGCCAGCAGCTTAGCAGAGCATAGCAATCAGCCCCAGCATTTT,CASSLAEHSNQPQHF,TRBJ1-5,NA,TRBV7-8,NA
TGCGCCAGCAGTGGGTCCGGGACAGGAGGGAACGAGCAGTACTTC,CASSGSGTGGNEQYF,TRBJ2-7,NA,TRBV10-1,TRBD1
TGTGCCAGCAGTTTAAATCTGGTCAATGAAAAACTGTTTTTT,CASSLNLVNEKLFF,TRBJ1-4,once,TRBV27,NA
TGTGCCAGCAGCCTGGGGCTAGCGGGAGGGGAGACCCAGTACTTC,CASSLGLAGGETQYF,TRBJ2-5,NA,TRBV5-4,TRBD2
TGTGCCAGCAGTTATCTTGGTCAGCCCCAGCATTTT,CASSYLGQPQHF,TRBJ1-5,NA,TRBV6-6,NA
TGCGCCAGCAGCCAGGGCAGGGTAACTGGAAACACCATATATTTT,CASSQGRVTGNTIYF,TRBJ1-3,NA,TRBV7-2,NA
TGTGCCAGCAGCCTACAGGGGGCGACGGATGGCTACACCTTC,CASSLQGATDGYTF,TRBJ1-2,NA,TRBV5-6,TRBD1
TGTGCCAGCAGCCGAACGACAGGATCGTACCAAGAGACCCAGTACTTC,CASSRTTGSYQETQYF,TRBJ2-5,NA,TRBV13,NA
TGTGCCAGCAGTTTAAGAGAGGGTCCCGGAAACACCATATATTTT,CASSLREGPGNTIYF,TRBJ1-3,few,TRBV27,NA
TGTGCCAGCAGTGCCCAGGGGGCCTACAATGAGCAGTTCTTC,CASSAQGAYNEQFF,TRBJ2-1,NA,TRBV25-1,TRBD1
TGTGCCAGCACCCCCTTCGGGGGACTAGCGGGAGGTAGTGGGTCAGATACGCAGTATTTT,CASTPFGGLAGGSGSDTQYF,TRBJ2-3,NA,TRBV28,TRBD2
TGTGCCTGGAGTCCGGGACTGAACTCTGGAAACACCATATATTTT,CAWSPGLNSGNTIYF,TRBJ1-3,few,TRBV30,NA
TGTGCCAGCAGTTACCTTCCGGGACAACTGAACACTGAAGCTTTCTTT,CASSYLPGQLNTEAFF,TRBJ1-1,NA,TRBV6-6,NA
TGCGCCAGCAGCCAAGATAAAACAGGGTTGGAGACCCAGTACTTC,CASSQDKTGLETQYF,TRBJ2-5,NA,TRBV4-3,NA
TGTGCCATCAGTGAGTTTCCCTGGAAGGGCTCCTATAATTCACCCCTCCACTTT,CAISEFPWKGSYNSPLHF,TRBJ1-6,NA,TRBV10-3,NA
TGTGCCAGCAGTGAATCTGCAGGGTCTAATGAAAAACTGTTTTTT,CASSESAGSNEKLFF,TRBJ1-4,NA,TRBV6-1,NA
TGTGCCAGCAGTTACGGACTTCAGATAGCCTACGAGCAGTACTTC,CASSYGLQIAYEQYF,TRBJ2-7,NA,TRBV6-5,NA
TGTGCCAGCAGCTTATCTGGGGCCCAAGAGACCCAGTACTTC,CASSLSGAQETQYF,TRBJ2-5,once,TRBV7-2,NA
TGTGCCAGCACCCATAGGGGTGAAAACAGCCTGGGGGACACCGGGGAGCTGTTTTTT,CASTHRGENSLGDTGELFF,TRBJ2-2,NA,TRBV9,NA
TGTGCCAGCAGCTTAGCCACCCCAGTCTACGAGCAGTACTTC,CASSLATPVYEQYF,TRBJ2-7,NA,TRBV11-1,NA
TGCGCCAGCAGCCGATTGGACGGTGGGTCGTACGAGCAGTACTTC,CASSRLDGGSYEQYF,TRBJ2-7,NA,TRBV4-1,NA
TGTGCCGCTCCCTTGGGGCTAGCGGGAGAAGGGGGCTCCTACGAGCAGTACTTC,CAAPLGLAGEGGSYEQYF,TRBJ2-7,NA,TRBV19,TRBD2
TGTGCCAGCAGCCAAGATATTCCGGGACAGGACGATGAAGCTTTCTTT,CASSQDIPGQDDEAFF,TRBJ1-1,NA,TRBV4-2,TRBD1
TGCGCCAGCAGCCAAGATCTCCAGGGGGCCTACACTGAAGCTTTCTTT,CASSQDLQGAYTEAFF,TRBJ1-1,NA,TRBV4-3,TRBD1
TGTGCCAGCAGCGAGGGACGAACCTCTAGCACAGATACGCAGTATTTT,CASSEGRTSSTDTQYF,TRBJ2-3,NA,TRBV11-2,NA
TGCGCCAGCAGCCAAGATCTGGAGTTCAGCTCCTACGAGCAGTACTTC,CASSQDLEFSSYEQYF,TRBJ2-7,NA,TRBV4-3,NA
TGTGCCAGCAGACCACAGGGGTGGTATGGCTACACCTTC,CASRPQGWYGYTF,TRBJ1-2,few,TRBV5-6,TRBD1
TGCGCCAGCAGCGGGGGACTAGCTTCACAAGAGACCCAGTACTTC,CASSGGLASQETQYF,TRBJ2-5,once,TRBV5-1,TRBD2
TGTGCCAGCAGCTTAGAGGGGACCGGATGTTGTGTATATGGCTACACCTTC,CASSLEGTGCCVYGYTF,TRBJ1-2,NA,TRBV7-9,NA
TGTGCCAGCAGCCCTTTCGGGCGCAGTCCTTATGGCTACACCTTC,CASSPFGRSPYGYTF,TRBJ1-2,NA,TRBV11-2,NA
TGTGCCAGCAGCTTAGGAGCGGGAGGTCGCACAGATACGCAGTATTTT,CASSLGAGGRTDTQYF,TRBJ2-3,NA,TRBV11-3,TRBD2
TGCGCCAGCAGCCAAGGACAGGGCGGCTATGGCTACACCTTC,CASSQGQGGYGYTF,TRBJ1-2,NA,TRBV4-3,TRBD1
TGTGCCAGCAGTTACGGGGGGACGGTCTACGAGCAGTACTTC,CASSYGGTVYEQYF,TRBJ2-7,NA,TRBV6-5,NA
TGTGCCAGCAGCCCGAGTGGTTGGGGGTACGAGCAGTACTTC,CASSPSGWGYEQYF,TRBJ2-7,few,TRBV7-2,NA
TGCGCCAGCAGCCTAGGGGGGACAGCCCAAGAGACCCAGTACTTC,CASSLGGTAQETQYF,TRBJ2-5,NA,TRBV4-3,NA
TGCGCCAGCAGCCAACTAAAGGACAGGGGGAACACTGAAGCTTTCTTT,CASSQLKDRGNTEAFF,TRBJ1-1,NA,TRBV4-1,TRBD1
TGTGCCAGCAGCGTAAGCAGGGTAGGTGGGAGCTCTGGGGCCAACGTCCTGACTTTC,CASSVSRVGGSSGANVLTF,TRBJ2-6,NA,TRBV9,NA
TGTGCCAGCAGCTTGGTAGGCAGGGCCCAAGAGACCCAGTACTTC,CASSLVGRAQETQYF,TRBJ2-5,NA,TRBV11-3,NA
TGTGCCAGCAGTTGGAGCGGGGGGCCTTACGAGCAGTACTTC,CASSWSGGPYEQYF,TRBJ2-7,NA,TRBV27,TRBD2
TGCGCCAGCAGCCAAGGACAGGGGGCGGCCAAAAACATTCAGTACTTC,CASSQGQGAAKNIQYF,TRBJ2-4,NA,TRBV4-1,TRBD1
TGTGCCAGCAGCTTAGGTAGCGGGAGAGGCACCGGGGAGCTGTTTTTT,CASSLGSGRGTGELFF,TRBJ2-2,NA,TRBV7-9,TRBD2
TGTGCCAGCAGCCGCCTCTACGAGCAGTACTTC,CASSRLYEQYF,TRBJ2-7,NA,TRBV5-6,NA
TGTGCCAGCAGCTTACGGGGGGCCAGGGCCTACGAGCAGTACTTC,CASSLRGARAYEQYF,TRBJ2-7,few,TRBV5-2,NA